This is a list of T cell receptor beta chains from one sample in a study of blood T cell repertoires in COVID-19. The data were produced by immunoSEQ multiplex PCR, yet TCRdb's version contains in-frame clones alone and is incomplete. This table has about 74,000 clones, roughly three quarters appearing once. What was sequenced was peripheral blood. These receptors originate from a human donor in a cohort sampled during active COVID-19. Each CDR3 is given with its conserved first and last residue. The order of the fields is V gene, J gene, CDR3 protein.

TRBV19,TRBJ2-2,CASSIGGGRRDTGELFF
TRBV27,TRBJ1-1,CASSSPGGGNTEAFF
TRBV19,TRBJ2-1,CASQFDAGLSGNEQFF
TRBV5-1,TRBJ2-7,CASSSWTDSYEQYF
TRBV21-1,TRBJ2-1,CASSKGGLAGAESSYNEQFF
TRBV27,TRBJ2-7,CASSSLAGAHEQYF
TRBV5-5,TRBJ1-1,CASSTQGVVSEAFF
TRBV19,TRBJ1-5,CASSIGESSGSQPQHF
TRBV6-1,TRBJ2-7,CASSEAGLAYEQYF
TRBV4-2,TRBJ1-4,CASSQTDRDNEKLFF
TRBV7-3,TRBJ2-7,CASSLSVAALAEQYF
TRBV9,TRBJ2-5,CASSVAPVQETQYF
TRBV12-3/TRBV12-4,TRBJ1-2,CASRIGGGGYTF
TRBV6-5,TRBJ1-5,CASSYGGGRNQPQHF
TRBV7-9,TRBJ2-3,CASSLGGLSTDTQYF
TRBV5-6,TRBJ1-1,CATAVAGGLVHAFF
TRBV3-1/TRBV3-2,TRBJ2-7,CASSQGAGGPYEQYF
TRBV27,TRBJ1-2,CASSLVGTGYYTF
TRBV2,TRBJ2-2,CASSEPGLKNTGELFF
TRBV11-3,TRBJ2-1,CASSLGGQDYNEQFF
TRBV6-5,TRBJ1-4,CASSYSAGSNEKLFF
TRBV9,TRBJ2-6,CASSVAYRDRPFSGANVLTF
TRBV28,TRBJ1-1,CASSNYRGLNTEAFF
TRBV5-1,TRBJ1-1,CASSSVGRAQAFF
TRBV29-1,TRBJ2-3,CSVSLAGGSADTQYF
TRBV18,TRBJ2-7,CASSRGTHSYEQYF
TRBV5-4,TRBJ1-3,CASSYLGQGLDTIYF
TRBV7-2,TRBJ2-4,CASSSTGTGIIAKNIQYF
TRBV7-8,TRBJ2-3,CASSFGRGRPGTQYF